A single sample is the source of the 27 T cell receptor beta chains below, sequenced in a study of blood T cells in healthy people across ages. A second 7 to 11 cycle PCR used barcoded and J-beta primers. Via MiXCR, TCRdb re-called the 5' RACE reads, giving one row per CDR3 protein. The sample holds almost 1 million distinct CDR3 sequences, roughly 51% seen once. The sample consisted of blood. Receptor source: a woman aged 60-70 years in good health.

The gene calls are TRBV15 and TRBJ2-7; TRBD2 matches at 13 bases. With 2 bases clipped from V and 5 bases from J, the junction kept 3 bases outside the gene matches. Germline V gene data show CDR1 as LNHNV and CDR2 as YYDKDF (reference sequence). The CDR3 is made up of 15 amino acids. In DNA form, the CDR3 reads TGTGCCACCAGCAGATCCGGGACTAGCGGGAACGAGCAGTACTTC. Translating it yields CATSRSGTSGNEQYF. Full variable domain (rest looked up from reference TRBV15 and TRBJ2-7): DAMVIQNPRYQVTQFGKPVTLSCSQTLNHNVMYWYQQKSSQAPKLLFHYYDKDFNNEADTPDNFQSRRPNTSFCFLDIRSPGLGDTAMYLCATSRSGTSGNEQYFGPGTRLTVT.

This clonotype was observed once. This sequence joins TRBV29-1 and TRBJ2-7; TRBD1 matches 8 bases. V lost 8 bases and J lost 5; bases outside the gene matches: 8. Per germline, CDR1 SQVTM and CDR2 ANQGSEA. The CDR3 has 12 amino acids. Here the CDR3 reads CSMSDRGNEQYF. In DNA, the CDR3 is TGCAGCATGAGTGACAGGGGTAACGAGCAGTACTTC.

The chain recombines TRBV5-5 with TRBJ1-2, with 8 bases identical to TRBD1. Losses at the gene ends were 2 bases for V and 3 bases for J; bases not matched to a gene: 6. Germline CDR1 is SGHKS and CDR2 is YYEKEE (reference sequence). The CDR3 loop spans 15 amino acids. CDR3 DNA sequence: TGTGCCAGCAGCTTTTCACACAGGGGGGACTATGGCTACACCTTC. Amino acids: CASSFSHRGDYGYTF.

Only a few counts were recorded for this clonotype. This chain links TRBV7-2 with TRBJ2-5, with D uncertain. Germline lookup yields CDR1 SGHTA and CDR2 FQGNSA. V shed 1 base and J shed 7 bases, with 13 bases lying between them. The CDR3 sequence is 14 residues long. The CDR3 sequence: CASSLVAPEGTQYF. CDR3 sequence (DNA): TGTGCCAGCAGCTTAGTGGCACCTGAAGGGACCCAGTACTTC.

The chain is built from TRBV20-1 and TRBJ2-3; maybe TRBD1 (5 bases). The length of the CDR3 is 16 residues. V was cut by 3 bases and J by 3 bases, with 19 bases left in between. Per germline, CDR1 DFQATT and CDR2 SNEGSKA (reference sequence). The CDR3 protein is CSARAKVGRGTDTQYF. The DNA of the CDR3 is TGCAGTGCTAGGGCGAAGGTGGGAAGGGGTACAGATACGCAGTATTTT.

Turning to this clonotype: An end of the junction differs from the germline gene, which may be a read error. In DNA, the CDR3 is TGCGCCAGCTTTCGGGACGTTAACACCGGGGAGCCGTTTTTT. It specifies CASFRDVNTGEPFF. The V and J genes are TRBV5-1 and TRBJ2-2; D is tentatively TRBD1 or TRBD2 (5 bases each). This CDR3 contains 14 residues. CDR1 is SGHRS, CDR2 YFSETQ, per germline.

Many counts were recorded for this clonotype. V and J are TRBV13 and TRBJ2-5, with unresolved D. The V end was cut by 5 bases, the J end by 2 bases, with 3 bases between. This CDR3 has 11 residues. CDR1 and CDR2 from the germline V gene are PRHDT and FYEKMQ (reference sequence). The CDR3 DNA reads TGTGCCAGCAGCGGGCAAGAGACCCAGTACTTC. This gives the protein CASSGQETQYF.

The genes are TRBV14 and TRBJ2-3; D gene uncertain. Trimming pared 5 bases from V and 2 bases from J, leaving 11 bases between. Per germline, CDR1 SGHDN and CDR2 FVKESK. The CDR3 covers 14 residues. CDR3 DNA sequence: TGTGCCAGCAGCAATCTACTAACCACAGATACGCAGTATTTT. Translated, it gives CASSNLLTTDTQYF.

The CDR3 sequence: CASSPPETGQFF. The CDR3 coding sequence is TGTGCCAGCTCACCACCGGAGACAGGGCAGTTCTTC. The chain combines TRBV18 with TRBJ2-1, with D possibly TRBD1 on 6 matching bases. The CDR3 consists of 12 residues. V shed 0 bases and J shed 12 bases, with 9 bases lying between them. The germline CDR1 and CDR2 sequences are KGHSH and LQKENI.

V usage is TRBV28 and J usage is TRBJ1-4; D is undetermined. The CDR3 sequence is 14 residues long. Deletions cut 5 bases from V and 5 bases from J, with 12 bases between. Germline values: CDR1 MDHEN, CDR2 SYDVKM. The CDR3 DNA sequence: TGTGCCAGCAGTAGATTCGACGGGAATGAAAAACTGTTTTTT. This encodes CASSRFDGNEKLFF.

V usage is TRBV11-3 and J usage is TRBJ2-3; D not resolved. CDR1 and CDR2 (germline): SGHNT, YENEEA. The CDR3 consists of 14 residues. The V end was cut by 1 base, the J end by 2 bases, with 7 bases between. CDR3 sequence (DNA): TGTGCCAGCAGCTTAGGTCACACCACAGATACGCAGTATTTT. Protein: CASSLGHTTDTQYF.

This clonotype occurred a few times. The V call is TRBV7-2, the J call TRBJ2-1; TRBD2 matches at 7 bases. CDR3 length: 15 amino acids. J gave up 9 bases and V 3 bases, and 11 bases lay outside the gene matches. CDR1 SGHTA and CDR2 FQGNSA come from the germline V gene. In DNA form, the CDR3 reads TGTGCCAGCAGCTTTATGGGAGGTGGGAGGGTTGAGCAGTTCTTC. Protein: CASSFMGGGRVEQFF.

This clonotype was found once. V usage is TRBV7-9 and J usage is TRBJ1-1; weak D call: TRBD1 (6 bases). V lost 10 bases and J lost 5, with 14 bases in between. The CDR3 loop spans 12 amino acids. Germline loops: CDR1 SEHNR, CDR2 FQNEAQ (reference sequence). The CDR3 region is CAILGGRTEAFF. The CDR3 region has the DNA TGTGCCATCTTAGGGGGACGGACTGAAGCTTTCTTT.

The chain couples TRBV7-2 to TRBJ1-1, with D unresolved. The CDR3 is made up of 15 amino acids. V was clipped by 3 bases and J by 0 bases, with 11 bases between them. Germline V gene lookup returns CDR1 SGHTA and CDR2 FQGNSA. In DNA, the CDR3 is TGTGCCAGCAGCTTCAGAATATCCATGAACACTGAAGCTTTCTTT. Translated, it gives CASSFRISMNTEAFF.

This clonotype came up once. The chain links TRBV14 to TRBJ2-3, with D tentatively TRBD1 (7 bases). Trimming pared 8 bases from V and 4 bases from J, leaving 19 bases between. Germline-derived CDR1 and CDR2 are SGHDN and FVKESK. CDR3 length equals 15 residues. The CDR3 DNA reads as TGTGCCAGCCGTCCGACAGGGAGGTCGTCAGATACGCAGTATTTT. Translated, it gives CASRPTGRSSDTQYF.

The rearrangement uses TRBV7-2 and TRBJ1-2, with D perhaps matching TRBD1 (5 bases). V dropped 5 bases and J dropped 6 bases, with 7 bases sitting between them. Germline CDR1 reads SGHTA; CDR2 reads FQGNSA. The CDR3 spans 11 residues. The CDR3 loop reads CASSPQDGYTF. In DNA form, the CDR3 reads TGTGCCAGCAGCCCACAGGATGGCTACACCTTC.

This clonotype occurred a few times. This chain connects TRBV5-1 to TRBJ2-7; D not resolved. Looked up from germline, CDR1 is SGHRS and CDR2 is YFSETQ. The CDR3 spans 10 residues. V lost 7 bases, J lost 4 bases, and 6 bases lay in between. The CDR3 protein is CASHLYEQYF. CDR3 DNA sequence: TGCGCCAGCCACCTTTACGAGCAGTACTTC. Variable domain in full (rest from reference TRBV5-1 and TRBJ2-7): KAGVTQTPRYLIKTRGQQVTLSCSPISGHRSVSWYQQTPGQGLQFLFEYFSETQRNKGNFPGRFSGRQFSNSRSEMNVSTLELGDSALYLCASHLYEQYFGPGTRLTVT.

The chain carries TRBV15 and TRBJ2-5, with TRBD1 matching over 9 bases. The CDR3 is 16 amino acids. Germline V gene sequence: CDR1 LNHNV, CDR2 YYDKDF (reference sequence). V was pared by 3 bases and J by 1 base, with 6 bases of the junction left unmatched. DNA of the CDR3: TGTGCCACCAGCAGGGTGGGGGACAGGGTCCAAGAGACCCAGTACTTC. This codes for CATSRVGDRVQETQYF.

V is TRBV24-1 and J is TRBJ2-7, with D perhaps assigned TRBD1 or TRBD2 (6 bases each). Germline CDR1 is KGHDR and CDR2 is SFDVKD. V was cut by 4 bases and J by 7 bases, with 13 bases left in between. CDR3 length: 13 amino acids. The DNA of the CDR3 is TGTGCCACCAGTGACCTGGGGGGCCGGGAGCAGTACTTC. Its translation: CATSDLGGREQYF.

This clonotype appeared a few times. V and J are TRBV9 and TRBJ1-1; 9 bases match TRBD1. The length of the CDR3 is 13 residues. In germline, CDR1 is SGDLS, CDR2 YYNGEE. The ends lost 3 bases at V and 11 bases at J; junction bases unmatched: 8. The CDR3 here is CASSDPGQGEAFF. The CDR3 region has the DNA TGTGCCAGCAGCGACCCGGGACAGGGAGAGGCTTTCTTT.

This chain uses TRBV28 with TRBJ2-1; TRBD2 aligns across 13 bases. V dropped 7 bases and J dropped 8; count of bases not matched to a gene: 11. Germline CDR1 is MDHEN and CDR2 is SYDVKM. CDR3 length: 16 amino acids. The CDR3 DNA follows: TGTGCCAGCACGGTCAGAGGACTAGCGGGAGAGTATGAGCAGTTCTTC. Its translation: CASTVRGLAGEYEQFF.

V gene TRBV20-1 combines with J gene TRBJ2-5, with 8 bases aligning to TRBD2. This CDR3 region has 14 residues. Germline-derived CDR1 and CDR2 are DFQATT and SNEGSKA (reference sequence). The V gene end was trimmed by 6 bases and the J gene end by 1 base; junction bases not matched to a gene: 7. The CDR3 nucleotides read TGCAGTGCAAACCAGCGGGGGTTCCAAGAGACCCAGTACTTC. Encoded protein: CSANQRGFQETQYF.

The sample holds one count of this clonotype. In DNA, the CDR3 is TGCGCCAGCAGCCATCTTCCAGGGGCAGCGGCCAATGAGCAGTTCTTC. Protein product: CASSHLPGAAANEQFF. The V call is TRBV4-1, the J call TRBJ2-1, with D possibly matching TRBD1 (6 bases). Per germline, CDR1 MGHRA and CDR2 YSYEKL. Trimming removed 3 bases at V and 6 bases at J, with 18 bases between. The CDR3 consists of 16 residues.

This clonotype has only a few counts. Here the CDR3 reads CAISVSGTYEQYF. The CDR3 DNA reads as TGTGCCATCAGTGTTAGCGGGACCTACGAGCAGTACTTC. The V call is TRBV10-3, the J call TRBJ2-7, with 8 nucleotides matching TRBD2. The CDR3 consists of 13 residues. V trimming: 4 bases; J trimming: 2 bases; junction bases outside the gene matches: 1. Germline V lookup: CDR1 ENHRY, CDR2 SYGVKD.

There are a few counts of this clonotype. The chain couples TRBV25-1 to TRBJ2-3; D is perhaps TRBD1 (6 bases). The germline gives CDR1 MGHDK, CDR2 SYGVNS. CDR3 length: 15 residues. V was pared by 5 bases and J by 7 bases, with 19 bases between. For the CDR3, the DNA is TGTGCCAGCAGTTCAAGCACGGACAGTATGTATACGCAGTATTTT. Translating gives CASSSSTDSMYTQYF. The full variable domain, rest sourced from reference TRBV25-1 and TRBJ2-3, is EADIYQTPRYLVIGTGKKITLECSQTMGHDKMYWYQQDPGMELHLIHYSYGVNSTEKGDLSSESTVSRIRTEHFPLTLESARPSHTSQYLCASSSSTDSMYTQYFGPGTRLTVL.

V and J are TRBV2 and TRBJ2-3; the D is unclear. V was clipped by 8 bases and J by 4 bases, with 10 bases between them. CDR1 and CDR2 from the germline V gene are SNHLY and FYNNEI. This CDR3 has 12 residues. This CDR3 reads CASPVSADTQYF. Written as DNA, the CDR3 is TGTGCCAGCCCGGTTTCAGCAGATACGCAGTATTTT. Combining the CDR3 with reference TRBV2 and TRBJ2-3 gives the whole variable domain EPEVTQTPSHQVTQMGQEVILRCVPISNHLYFYWYRQILGQKVEFLVSFYNNEISEKSEIFDDQFSVERPDGSNFTLKIRSTKLEDSAMYFCASPVSADTQYFGPGTRLTVL.

J is TRBJ2-3 and V is TRBV6-2 or TRBV6-3, with D perhaps given as TRBD1 or TRBD2 (5 bases each). In germline, CDR1 is MNHEY, CDR2 SVGEGT. Trimming pared 5 bases from V and 0 bases from J, leaving 12 bases between. The CDR3 is 15 residues long. The CDR3 protein is CASSGGVASTDTQYF. CDR3 coding DNA: TGTGCCAGCAGTGGGGGAGTCGCTAGCACAGATACGCAGTATTTT.